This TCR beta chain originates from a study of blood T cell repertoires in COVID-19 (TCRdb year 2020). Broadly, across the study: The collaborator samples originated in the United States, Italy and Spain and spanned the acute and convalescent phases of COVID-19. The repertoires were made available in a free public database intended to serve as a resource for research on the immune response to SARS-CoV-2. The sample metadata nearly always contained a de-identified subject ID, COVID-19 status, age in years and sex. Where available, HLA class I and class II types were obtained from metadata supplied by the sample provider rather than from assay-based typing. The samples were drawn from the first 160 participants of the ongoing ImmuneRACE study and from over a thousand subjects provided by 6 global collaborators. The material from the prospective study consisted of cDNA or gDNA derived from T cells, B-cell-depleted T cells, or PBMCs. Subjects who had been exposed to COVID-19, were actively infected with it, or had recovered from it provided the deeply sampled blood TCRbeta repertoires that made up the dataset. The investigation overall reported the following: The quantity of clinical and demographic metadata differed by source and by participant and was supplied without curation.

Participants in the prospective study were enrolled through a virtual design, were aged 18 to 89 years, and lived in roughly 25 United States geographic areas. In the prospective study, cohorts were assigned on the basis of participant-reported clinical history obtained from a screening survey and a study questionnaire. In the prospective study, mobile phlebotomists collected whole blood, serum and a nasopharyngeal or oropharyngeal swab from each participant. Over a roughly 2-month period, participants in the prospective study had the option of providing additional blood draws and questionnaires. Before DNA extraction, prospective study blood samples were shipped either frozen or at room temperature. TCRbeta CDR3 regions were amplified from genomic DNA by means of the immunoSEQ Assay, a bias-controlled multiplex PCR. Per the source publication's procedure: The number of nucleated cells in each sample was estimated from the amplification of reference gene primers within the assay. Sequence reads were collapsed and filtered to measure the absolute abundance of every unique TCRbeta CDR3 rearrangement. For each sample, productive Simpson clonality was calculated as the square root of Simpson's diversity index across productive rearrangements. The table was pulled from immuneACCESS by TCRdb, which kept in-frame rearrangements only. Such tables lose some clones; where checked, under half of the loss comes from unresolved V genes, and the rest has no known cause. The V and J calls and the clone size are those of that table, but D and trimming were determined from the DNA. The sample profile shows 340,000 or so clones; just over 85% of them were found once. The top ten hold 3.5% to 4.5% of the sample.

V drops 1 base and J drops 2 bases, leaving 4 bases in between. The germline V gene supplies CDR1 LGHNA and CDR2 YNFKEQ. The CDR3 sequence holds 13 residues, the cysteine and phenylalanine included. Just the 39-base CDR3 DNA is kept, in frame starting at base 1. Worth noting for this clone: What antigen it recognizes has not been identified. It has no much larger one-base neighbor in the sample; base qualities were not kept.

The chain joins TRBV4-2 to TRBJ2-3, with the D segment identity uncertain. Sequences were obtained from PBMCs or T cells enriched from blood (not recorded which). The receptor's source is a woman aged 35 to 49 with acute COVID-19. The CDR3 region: CASSQAFTDTQYF. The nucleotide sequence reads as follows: TGTGCCAGCAGCCAAGCTTTCACAGATACGCAGTATTTT.